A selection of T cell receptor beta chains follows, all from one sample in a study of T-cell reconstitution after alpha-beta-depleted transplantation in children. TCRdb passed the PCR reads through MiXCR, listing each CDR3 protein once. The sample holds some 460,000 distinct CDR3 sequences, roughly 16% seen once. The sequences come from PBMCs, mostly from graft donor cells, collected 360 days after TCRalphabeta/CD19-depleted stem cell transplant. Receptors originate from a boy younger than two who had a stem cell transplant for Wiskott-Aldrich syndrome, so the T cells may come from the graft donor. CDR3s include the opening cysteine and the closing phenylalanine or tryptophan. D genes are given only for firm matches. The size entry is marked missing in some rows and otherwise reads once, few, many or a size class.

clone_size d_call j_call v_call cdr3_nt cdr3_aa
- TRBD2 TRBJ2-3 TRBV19 TGTGCCAGTAGTATTAAGATTAGCGGGACCACAGATACGCAGTATTTT CASSIKISGTTDTQYF
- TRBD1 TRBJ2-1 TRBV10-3 TGTGCCATCCAAGGACAGGGGGGATTATACAATGAGCAGTTCTTC CAIQGQGGLYNEQFF
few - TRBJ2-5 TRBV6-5 - CASSFFGAGETQYF
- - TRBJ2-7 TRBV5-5 TGTGCCAGCAGCTTGCCCGGACATTCCTACGAGCAGTACTTC CASSLPGHSYEQYF
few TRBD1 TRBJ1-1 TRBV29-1 TGCAGCGTTGACAGGGGGCAGACTGAAGCTTTCTTT CSVDRGQTEAFF
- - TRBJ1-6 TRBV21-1 TGTGCCAGCAGCAAGGGGTCAAGACAGGCCGGGACTTCACCCCTCCACTTT CASSKGSRQAGTSPLHF
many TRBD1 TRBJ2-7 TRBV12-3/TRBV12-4 TGTGCCAGCAGTTCAGGGGGCTCCTACGAGCAGTACTTC CASSSGGSYEQYF
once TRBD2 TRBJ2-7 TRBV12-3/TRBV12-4 TGTGCTAGCAGTTTTTATAGCGGGAGGAACGAGCAGTACTTC CASSFYSGRNEQYF
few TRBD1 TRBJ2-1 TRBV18 TGTGCCAGCTCACCGCGAGGGGGCTCTGAGCAGTTCTTC CASSPRGGSEQFF
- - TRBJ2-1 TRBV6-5 TGTGCCAGCAGTTACGGCCTCCCTAGGGCCCGGAATCTTAATGAGCAGTTCTTC CASSYGLPRARNLNEQFF
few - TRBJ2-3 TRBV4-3 TGCGCCAGCAGCCAAGGGAGTCCTCGACTCACAGATACGCAGTATTTT CASSQGSPRLTDTQYF
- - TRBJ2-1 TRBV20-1 TGCAGTGCTAGAGAGATCTTGAAGAATGAGCAGTTCTTC CSAREILKNEQFF
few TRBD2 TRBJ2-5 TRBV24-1 TGTGCCACCAGTGATTCGACTAGCAAGAGGCAAGAGACCCAGTACTTC CATSDSTSKRQETQYF
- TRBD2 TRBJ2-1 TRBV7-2 TGTGCCAGCAGCTTAGAGACGGGACTAATCTATGAGCAGTTCTTC CASSLETGLIYEQFF
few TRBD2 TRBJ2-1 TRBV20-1 TGCAGTGCTAGAGGGCGGGGGGGCCTCAATGAGCAGTTCTTC CSARGRGGLNEQFF
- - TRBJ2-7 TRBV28 TGTGCCAGCAGTTCAACTGCGAACGAGCAGTACTTC CASSSTANEQYF
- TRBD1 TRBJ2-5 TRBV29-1 TGCAGCGTCCCTAGGACAGGGGCAAAAGAGACCCAGTACTTC CSVPRTGAKETQYF
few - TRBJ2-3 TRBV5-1 TGCGCCAGCAGCTTGGATGTATCGGCCACAGATACGCAGTATTTT CASSLDVSATDTQYF
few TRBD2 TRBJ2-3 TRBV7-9 TGTGCCAGCAGCCCTCGGACTAGGCGTACGCAGTATTTT CASSPRTRRTQYF
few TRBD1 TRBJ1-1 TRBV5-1 TGCGCCAGCAGCTTGACGGGACAGACGAACACTGAAGCTTTCTTT CASSLTGQTNTEAFF
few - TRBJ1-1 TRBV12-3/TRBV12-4 TGTGCCAGCAGGAGGGTGTTGAACACTGAAGCTTTCTTT CASRRVLNTEAFF
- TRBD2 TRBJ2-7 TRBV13 TGTGCCAGCAGCTTCGGGTTCTCTAGCGGGGGAATTGACTACGAGCAGTACTTC CASSFGFSSGGIDYEQYF
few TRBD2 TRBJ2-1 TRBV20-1 TGCAGTGCTAAAGCATTAGCGGGGACTTACAATGAGCAGTTCTTC CSAKALAGTYNEQFF